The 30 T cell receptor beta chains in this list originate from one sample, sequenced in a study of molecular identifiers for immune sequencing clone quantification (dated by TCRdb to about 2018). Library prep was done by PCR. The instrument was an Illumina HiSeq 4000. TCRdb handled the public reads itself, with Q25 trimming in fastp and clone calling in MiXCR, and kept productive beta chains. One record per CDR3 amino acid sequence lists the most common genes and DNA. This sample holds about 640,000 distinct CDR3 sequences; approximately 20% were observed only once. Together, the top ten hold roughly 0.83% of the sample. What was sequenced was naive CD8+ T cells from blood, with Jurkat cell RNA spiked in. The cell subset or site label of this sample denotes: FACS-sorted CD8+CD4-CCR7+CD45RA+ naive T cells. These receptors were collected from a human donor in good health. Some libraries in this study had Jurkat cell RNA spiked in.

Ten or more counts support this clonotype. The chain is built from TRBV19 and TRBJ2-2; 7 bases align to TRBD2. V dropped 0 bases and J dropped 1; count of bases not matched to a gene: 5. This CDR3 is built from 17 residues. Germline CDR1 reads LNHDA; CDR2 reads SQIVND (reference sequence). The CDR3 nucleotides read TGTGCCAGTAGTATAGATCCGGGACTAAAGAACACCGGGGAGCTGTTTTTT. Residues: CASSIDPGLKNTGELFF. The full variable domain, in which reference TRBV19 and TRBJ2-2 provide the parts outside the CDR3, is DGGITQSPKYLFRKEGQNVTLSCEQNLNHDAMYWYRQDPGQGLRLIYYSQIVNDFQKGDIAEGYSVSREKKESFPLTVTSAQKNPTAFYLCASSIDPGLKNTGELFFGEGSRLTVL.

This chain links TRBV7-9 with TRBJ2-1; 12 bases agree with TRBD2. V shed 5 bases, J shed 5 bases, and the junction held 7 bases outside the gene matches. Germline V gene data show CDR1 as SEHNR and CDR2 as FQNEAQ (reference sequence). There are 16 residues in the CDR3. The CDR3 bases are TGTGCCAGCAGCCTCTGGACTAGCGGGGCAGACAATGAGCAGTTCTTC. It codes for CASSLWTSGADNEQFF.

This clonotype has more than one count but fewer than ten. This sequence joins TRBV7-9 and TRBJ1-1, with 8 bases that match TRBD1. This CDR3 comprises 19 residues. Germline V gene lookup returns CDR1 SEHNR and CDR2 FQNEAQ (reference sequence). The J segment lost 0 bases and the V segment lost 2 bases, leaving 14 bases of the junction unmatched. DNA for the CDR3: TGTGCCAGCAGCTTACCCTCGGGGATGGGGACAGGATTGAACACTGAAGCTTTCTTT. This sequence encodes CASSLPSGMGTGLNTEAFF.

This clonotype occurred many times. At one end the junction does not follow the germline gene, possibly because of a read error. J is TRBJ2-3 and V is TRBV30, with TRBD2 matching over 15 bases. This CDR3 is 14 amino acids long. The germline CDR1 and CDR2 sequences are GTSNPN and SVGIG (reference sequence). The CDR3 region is CAWTSGGAWDTQYF. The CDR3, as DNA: TGTGCTTGGACTAGCGGGGGGGCTTGGGATACGCAGTATTTT.

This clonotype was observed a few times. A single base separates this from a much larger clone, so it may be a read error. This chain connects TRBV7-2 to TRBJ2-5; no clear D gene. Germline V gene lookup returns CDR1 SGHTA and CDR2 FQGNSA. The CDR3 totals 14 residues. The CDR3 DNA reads TGTGCCAGCAGCGTGCTAAACTTAGAAGAGACCCAGCACTTC. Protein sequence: CASSVLNLEETQHF.

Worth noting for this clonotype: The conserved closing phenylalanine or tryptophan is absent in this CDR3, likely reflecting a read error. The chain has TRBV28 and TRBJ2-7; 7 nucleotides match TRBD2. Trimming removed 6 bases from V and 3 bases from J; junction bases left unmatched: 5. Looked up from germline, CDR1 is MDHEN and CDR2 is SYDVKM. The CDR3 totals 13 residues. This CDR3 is CASSPGLYYEQYS. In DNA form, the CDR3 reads TGTGCCAGCAGCCCGGGACTATACTACGAGCAGTACTCC.

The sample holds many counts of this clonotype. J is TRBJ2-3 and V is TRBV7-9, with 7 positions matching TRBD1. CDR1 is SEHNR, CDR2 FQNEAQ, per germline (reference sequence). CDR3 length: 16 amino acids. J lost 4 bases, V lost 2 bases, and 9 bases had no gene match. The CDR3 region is CASSLWEGGFADTQYF. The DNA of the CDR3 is TGTGCCAGCAGCTTATGGGAAGGGGGCTTCGCAGATACGCAGTATTTT.

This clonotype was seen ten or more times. Here the CDR3 reads CASRSGSINEQFF. The CDR3 nucleotides are TGTGCCAGCAGGAGCGGGAGCATCAATGAGCAGTTCTTC. The chain couples TRBV27 to TRBJ2-1, with 8 bases matching TRBD2. Germline V gives CDR1 MNHEY, CDR2 SMNVEV (reference sequence). CDR3 length: 13 amino acids. V was clipped by 6 bases and J by 6 bases; unmatched bases: 4.

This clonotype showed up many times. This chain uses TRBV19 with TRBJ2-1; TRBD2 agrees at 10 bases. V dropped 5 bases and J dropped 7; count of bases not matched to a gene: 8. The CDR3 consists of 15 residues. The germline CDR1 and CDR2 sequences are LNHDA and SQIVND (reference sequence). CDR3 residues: CASSLLAGVENEQFF. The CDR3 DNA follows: TGTGCCAGTAGTCTTCTAGCGGGAGTGGAGAATGAGCAGTTCTTC.

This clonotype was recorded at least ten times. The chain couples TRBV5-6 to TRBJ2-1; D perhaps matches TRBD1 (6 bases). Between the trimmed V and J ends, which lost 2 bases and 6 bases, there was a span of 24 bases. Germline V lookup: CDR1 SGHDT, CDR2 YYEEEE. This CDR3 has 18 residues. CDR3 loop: CASSFRTAREPSSNEQFF. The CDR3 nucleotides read TGTGCCAGCAGCTTCCGGACAGCGCGAGAACCCTCCAGCAATGAGCAGTTCTTC.

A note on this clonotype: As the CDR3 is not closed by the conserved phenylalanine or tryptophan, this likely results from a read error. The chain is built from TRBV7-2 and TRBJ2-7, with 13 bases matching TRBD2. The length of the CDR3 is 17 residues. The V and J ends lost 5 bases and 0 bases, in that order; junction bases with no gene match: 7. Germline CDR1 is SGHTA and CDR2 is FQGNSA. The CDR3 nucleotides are TGTGCCAGCAGCCTCGGACTAGCGGGAGTATTCTCCTACGAGCAGTACCTC. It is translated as CASSLGLAGVFSYEQYL.

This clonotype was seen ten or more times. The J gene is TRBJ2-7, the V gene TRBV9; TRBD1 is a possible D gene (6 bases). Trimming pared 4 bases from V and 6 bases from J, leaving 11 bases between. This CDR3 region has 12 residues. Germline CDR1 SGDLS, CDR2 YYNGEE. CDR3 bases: TGTGCCAGCAGCTCTGGGGGCAGCGAGCAGTACTTC. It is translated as CASSSGGSEQYF.

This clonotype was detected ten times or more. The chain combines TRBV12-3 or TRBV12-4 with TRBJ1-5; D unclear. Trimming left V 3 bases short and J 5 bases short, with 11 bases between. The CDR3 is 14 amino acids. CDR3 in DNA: TGTGCCAGCAGTTTTGGGGTCTTCGATCAGCCCCAGCATTTT. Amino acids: CASSFGVFDQPQHF.

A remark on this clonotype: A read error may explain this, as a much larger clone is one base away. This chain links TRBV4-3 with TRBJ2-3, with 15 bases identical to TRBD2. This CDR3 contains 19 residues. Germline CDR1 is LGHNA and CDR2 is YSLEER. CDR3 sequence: CASNQDRTSGGAVGDTQYF. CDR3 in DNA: TGCGCCAGCAACCAAGATCGGACTAGCGGGGGGGCAGTAGGTGATACGCAGTATTTT.

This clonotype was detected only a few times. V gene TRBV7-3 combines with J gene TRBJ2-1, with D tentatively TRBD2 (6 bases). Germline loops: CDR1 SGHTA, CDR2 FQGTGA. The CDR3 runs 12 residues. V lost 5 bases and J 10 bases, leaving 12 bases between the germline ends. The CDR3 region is CASSQTRGEQFF. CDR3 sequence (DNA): TGTGCCAGCAGCCAGACTAGGGGCGAGCAGTTCTTC.

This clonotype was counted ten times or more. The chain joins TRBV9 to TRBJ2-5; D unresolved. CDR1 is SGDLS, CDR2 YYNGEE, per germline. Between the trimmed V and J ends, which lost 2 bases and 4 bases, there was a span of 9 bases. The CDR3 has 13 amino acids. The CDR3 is CASSVNYGETQYF. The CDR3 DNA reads TGTGCCAGCAGCGTCAACTACGGAGAGACCCAGTACTTC.

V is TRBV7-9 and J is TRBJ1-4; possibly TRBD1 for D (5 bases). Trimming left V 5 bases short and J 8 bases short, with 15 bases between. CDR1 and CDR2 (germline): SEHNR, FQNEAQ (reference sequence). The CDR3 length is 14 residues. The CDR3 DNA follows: TGTGCCAGCAGCGAAGGGGCAGGGAGCGAAAAACTGTTTTTT. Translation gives CASSEGAGSEKLFF.

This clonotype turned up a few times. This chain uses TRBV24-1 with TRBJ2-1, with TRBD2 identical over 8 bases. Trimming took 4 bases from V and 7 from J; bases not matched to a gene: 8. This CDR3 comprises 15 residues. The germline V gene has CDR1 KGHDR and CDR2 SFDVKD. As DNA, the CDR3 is TGTGCCACCAGTGAACGGACTAGCCCCCCTAATGAGCAGTTCTTC. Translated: CATSERTSPPNEQFF.

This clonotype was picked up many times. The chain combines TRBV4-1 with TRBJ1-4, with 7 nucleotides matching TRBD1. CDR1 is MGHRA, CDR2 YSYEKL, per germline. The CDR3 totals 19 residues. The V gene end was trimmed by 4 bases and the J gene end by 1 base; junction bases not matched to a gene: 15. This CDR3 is CASSREPRDRVLTNEKLFF. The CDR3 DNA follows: TGCGCCAGCAGCCGGGAACCCCGGGACAGAGTATTAACTAATGAAAAACTGTTTTTT.

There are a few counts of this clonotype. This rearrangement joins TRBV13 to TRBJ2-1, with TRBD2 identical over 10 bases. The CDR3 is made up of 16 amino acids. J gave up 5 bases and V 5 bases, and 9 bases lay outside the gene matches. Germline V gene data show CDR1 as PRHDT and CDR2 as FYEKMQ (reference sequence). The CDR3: CASSTAGTSAHNEQFF. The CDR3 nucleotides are TGTGCCAGCAGCACGGCCGGGACTAGCGCCCACAATGAGCAGTTCTTC.

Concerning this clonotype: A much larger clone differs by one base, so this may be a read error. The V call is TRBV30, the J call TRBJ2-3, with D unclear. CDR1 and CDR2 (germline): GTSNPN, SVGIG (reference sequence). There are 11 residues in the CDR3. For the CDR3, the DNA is TGTGCCTGGAAGGTCACAGATACGCAGTGTTTT. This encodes CAWKVTDTQCF.

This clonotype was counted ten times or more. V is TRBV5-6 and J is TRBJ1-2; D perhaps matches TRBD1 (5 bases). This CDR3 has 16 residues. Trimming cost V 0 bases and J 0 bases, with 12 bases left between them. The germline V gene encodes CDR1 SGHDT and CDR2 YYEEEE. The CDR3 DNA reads TGTGCCAGCAGCTTGGGGGGCGCAGCGTCTAACTATGGCTACACCTTC. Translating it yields CASSLGGAASNYGYTF.

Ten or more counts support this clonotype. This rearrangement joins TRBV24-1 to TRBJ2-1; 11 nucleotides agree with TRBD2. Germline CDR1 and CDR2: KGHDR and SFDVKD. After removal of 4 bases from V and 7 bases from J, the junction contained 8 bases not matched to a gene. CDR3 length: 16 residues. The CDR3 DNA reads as TGTGCCACCAGTGACCCGACTAGCGGGATCAGGAATGAGCAGTTCTTC. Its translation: CATSDPTSGIRNEQFF.

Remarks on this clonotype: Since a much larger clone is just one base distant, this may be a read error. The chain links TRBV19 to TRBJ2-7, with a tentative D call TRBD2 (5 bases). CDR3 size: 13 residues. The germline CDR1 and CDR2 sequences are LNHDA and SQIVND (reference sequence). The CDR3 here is CASSSGLKYERYF. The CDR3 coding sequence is TGTGCCAGTAGTTCCGGACTCAAGTACGAGCGGTACTTC.

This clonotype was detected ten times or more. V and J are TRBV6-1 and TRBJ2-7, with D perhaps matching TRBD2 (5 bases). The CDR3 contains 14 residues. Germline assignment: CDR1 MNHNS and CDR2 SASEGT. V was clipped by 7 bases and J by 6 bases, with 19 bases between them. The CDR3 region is CASTRLLESGEQYF. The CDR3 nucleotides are TGTGCCAGCACCCGTCTACTAGAGTCGGGCGAGCAGTACTTC.

CDR3 sequence reads: CASSTGQNPGELFF. The DNA of the CDR3 is TGTGCCAGCAGCACTGGACAGAATCCCGGGGAGCTGTTTTTT. The J gene is TRBJ2-2, the V gene TRBV7-6, with D possibly matching TRBD1 (6 bases). The CDR3 loop spans 14 amino acids. Germline values: CDR1 SGHVS, CDR2 FNYEAQ. Trimming shortened V by 5 bases and J by 6 bases, and 13 bases separated the two germline ends.

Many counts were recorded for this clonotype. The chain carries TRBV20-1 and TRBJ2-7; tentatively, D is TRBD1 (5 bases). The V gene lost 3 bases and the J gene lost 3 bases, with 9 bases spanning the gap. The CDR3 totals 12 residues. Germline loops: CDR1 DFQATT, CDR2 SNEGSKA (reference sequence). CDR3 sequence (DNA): TGCAGTGCTAGTCAGGGAAACTACGAGCAGTACTTC. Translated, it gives CSASQGNYEQYF.

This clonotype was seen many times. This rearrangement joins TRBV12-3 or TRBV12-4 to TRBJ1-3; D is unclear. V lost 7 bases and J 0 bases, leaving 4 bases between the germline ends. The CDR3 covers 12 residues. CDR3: CASKPSGNTIYF. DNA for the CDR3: TGTGCCAGCAAACCCTCTGGAAACACCATATATTTT.

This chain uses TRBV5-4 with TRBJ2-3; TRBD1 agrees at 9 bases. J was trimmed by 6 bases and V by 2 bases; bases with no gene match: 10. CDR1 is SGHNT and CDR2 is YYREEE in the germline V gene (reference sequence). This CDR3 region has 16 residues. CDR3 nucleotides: TGTGCCAGCAGCTTAACAGGGGGCTTATTGGGGGATACGCAGTATTTT. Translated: CASSLTGGLLGDTQYF.

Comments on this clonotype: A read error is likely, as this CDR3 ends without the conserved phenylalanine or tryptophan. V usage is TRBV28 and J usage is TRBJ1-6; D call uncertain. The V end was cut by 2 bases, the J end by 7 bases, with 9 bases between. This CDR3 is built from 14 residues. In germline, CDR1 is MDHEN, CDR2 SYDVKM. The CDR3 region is CASSLVTPNSPLHL. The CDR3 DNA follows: TGTGCCAGCAGTTTAGTGACTCCGAATTCACCCCTCCACCTT.